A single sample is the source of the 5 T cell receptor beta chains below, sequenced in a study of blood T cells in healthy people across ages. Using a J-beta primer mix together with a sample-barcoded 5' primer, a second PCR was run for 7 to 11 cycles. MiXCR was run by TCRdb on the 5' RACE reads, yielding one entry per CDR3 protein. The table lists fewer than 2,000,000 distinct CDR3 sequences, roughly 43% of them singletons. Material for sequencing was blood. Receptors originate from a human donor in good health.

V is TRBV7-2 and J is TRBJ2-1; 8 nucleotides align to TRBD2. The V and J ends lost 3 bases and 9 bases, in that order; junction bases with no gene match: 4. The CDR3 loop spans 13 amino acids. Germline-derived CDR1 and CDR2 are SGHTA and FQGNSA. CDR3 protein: CASSFEAGVEQFF. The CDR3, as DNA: TGTGCCAGCAGCTTCGAAGCGGGGGTTGAGCAGTTCTTC.

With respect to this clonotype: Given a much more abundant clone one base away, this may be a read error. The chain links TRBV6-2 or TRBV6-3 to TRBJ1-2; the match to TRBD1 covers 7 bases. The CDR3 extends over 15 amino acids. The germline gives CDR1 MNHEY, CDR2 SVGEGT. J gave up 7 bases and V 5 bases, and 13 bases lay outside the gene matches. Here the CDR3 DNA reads TGTGCCAGCAGTACGATGACAGGGTCCGTCTCTGGCTACACCTTC. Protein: CASSTMTGSVSGYTF.

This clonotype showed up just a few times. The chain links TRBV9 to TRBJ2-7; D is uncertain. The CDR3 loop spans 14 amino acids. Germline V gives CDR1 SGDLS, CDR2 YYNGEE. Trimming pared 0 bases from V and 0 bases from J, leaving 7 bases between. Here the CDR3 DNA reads TGTGCCAGCAGCGTAGGGGTCGGCTCCTACGAGCAGTACTTC. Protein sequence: CASSVGVGSYEQYF.

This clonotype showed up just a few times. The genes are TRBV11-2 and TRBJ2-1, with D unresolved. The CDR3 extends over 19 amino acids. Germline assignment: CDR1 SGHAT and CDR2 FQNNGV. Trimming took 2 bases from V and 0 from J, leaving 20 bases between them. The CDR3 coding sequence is TGTGCCAGCAGCTTACCACTATATGGCTCCTTAGTCTCCTACAATGAGCAGTTCTTC. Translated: CASSLPLYGSLVSYNEQFF. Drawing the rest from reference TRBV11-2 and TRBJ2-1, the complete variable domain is EAGVAQSPRYKIIEKRQSVAFWCNPISGHATLYWYQQILGQGPKLLIQFQNNGVVDDSQLPKDRFSAERLKGVDSTLKIQPAKLEDSAVYLCASSLPLYGSLVSYNEQFFGPGTRLTVL.

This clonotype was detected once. The CDR3 reads CSAHRLAGEQETQFF. The CDR3 region has the DNA TGCAGTGCCCACAGACTAGCGGGGGAACAAGAGACCCAGTTCTTC. This chain uses TRBV20-1 with TRBJ2-5; TRBD2 matches 12 bases. Judging by the DNA end, TRBJ2-1 fits better; the J call may be wrong. Germline CDR1 reads DFQATT; CDR2 reads SNEGSKA (reference sequence). The CDR3 is 15 amino acids.